The 31 T cell receptor beta chains in this list originate from one sample, sequenced in a study of T cell repertoires in cytomegalovirus infection. Their antigen targets remain unknown. Using its own MiXCR run on the reads, TCRdb lists one record per CDR3 protein. The table has around 770,000 distinct CDR3 sequences, under 35% seen once. The sample consisted of cultured CD8+ T cells from PBMCs, taken from culture after CMV antigen stimulation. Receptors originate from a human donor in good health (CMV status not recorded). Some clones in this sample may be carry-over from other donors' samples.

This clonotype was seen many times. The rearrangement uses TRBV7-2 and TRBJ1-6, with D uncertain. CDR3 length: 15 residues. Germline assignment: CDR1 SGHTA and CDR2 FQGNSA. V lost 6 bases and J lost 4, with 13 bases in between. The CDR3 reads CASSPIGVYNSPLHF. The CDR3 DNA reads TGTGCCAGCAGTCCTATCGGGGTTTATAATTCACCCCTCCACTTT.

This rearrangement joins TRBV6-2 or TRBV6-3 to TRBJ2-2; D is unresolved. There are 17 residues in the CDR3. Germline loops: CDR1 MNHEY, CDR2 SVGEGT. V was trimmed by 0 bases and J by 2 bases, leaving 13 bases between them. The CDR3 loop is CASSYSRSYLNTGELFF. CDR3 DNA: TGTGCCAGCAGTTACTCGAGATCTTACCTAAACACCGGGGAGCTGTTTTTT.

V gene TRBV6-2 or TRBV6-3 combines with J gene TRBJ2-7; no clear D. Per the germline V gene, CDR1 is MNHEY and CDR2 is SVGEGT. Deletions cut 6 bases from V and 2 bases from J, with 14 bases between. The CDR3 extends over 14 amino acids. Written as DNA, the CDR3 is TGTGCCAGCAGGCCTGGCGTAGGGCCCTACGAGCAGTACGTC. Translated, it gives CASRPGVGPYEQYV.

This chain uses TRBV28 with TRBJ1-1; 7 bases map to TRBD1. Germline CDR1 is MDHEN and CDR2 is SYDVKM. This CDR3 has 16 residues. J was trimmed by 0 bases and V by 5 bases; bases with no gene match: 9. The chain's CDR3 is CASSMLQGFLNTEAFF. The CDR3 DNA sequence: TGTGCCAGCAGTATGTTACAGGGGTTTCTGAACACTGAAGCTTTCTTT. The complete variable domain, with remaining parts taken from reference TRBV28 and TRBJ1-1, reads DVKVTQSSRYLVKRTGEKVFLECVQDMDHENMFWYRQDPGLGLRLIYFSYDVKMKEKGDIPEGYSVSREKKERFSLILESASTNQTSMYLCASSMLQGFLNTEAFFGQGTRLTVV.

The V gene is TRBV6-2 or TRBV6-3, the J gene TRBJ2-1; D is ambiguous. CDR1 is MNHEY, CDR2 SVGEGT, per germline. Trimming removed 2 bases at V and 8 bases at J, with 10 bases between. The CDR3 is made up of 13 amino acids. CDR3: CASSYGRVYEQFF. The CDR3 DNA reads as TGTGCCAGCAGTTACGGTAGGGTGTATGAGCAGTTCTTC.

The V gene is TRBV4-1, the J gene TRBJ1-6; tentative D call: TRBD1 (6 bases). The V and J ends lost 0 bases and 8 bases respectively, with 20 bases between them. CDR3 length equals 18 residues. Germline V gene sequence: CDR1 MGHRA, CDR2 YSYEKL. For the CDR3, the DNA is TGCGCCAGCAGCCAAGATACATTAGGGGGAACGGAAGATTCACCCCTCCACTTT. Encoded protein: CASSQDTLGGTEDSPLHF.

The chain has TRBV7-9 and TRBJ1-1; D may be TRBD1 (5 bases). V was shortened by 5 bases and J by 2 bases, with 12 bases between the two germline ends. CDR1 is SEHNR, CDR2 FQNEAQ, per germline (reference sequence). The CDR3 has 14 residues. CDR3 amino acids: CASSRDPRNTEAFF. For the CDR3, the DNA is TGTGCCAGCAGCCGGGACCCTCGAAACACTGAAGCTTTCTTT. Full variable domain (missing parts from reference TRBV7-9 and TRBJ1-1): DTGVSQNPRHKITKRGQNVTFRCDPISEHNRLYWYRQTLGQGPEFLTYFQNEAQLEKSRLLSDRFSAERPKGSFSTLEIQRTEQGDSAMYLCASSRDPRNTEAFFGQGTRLTVV.

This clonotype came up many times. This sequence joins TRBV7-2 and TRBJ1-5, with 9 bases fitting TRBD1. This CDR3 contains 17 residues. Germline-derived CDR1 and CDR2 are SGHTA and FQGNSA. The V segment lost 5 bases and the J segment 6 bases; nucleotides outside the gene matches: 14. CDR3: CASSASPSGQGFQPQHF. DNA of the CDR3: TGTGCCAGCAGCGCCTCCCCTTCGGGACAGGGTTTTCAGCCCCAGCATTTT.

A word on this clonotype: Given the absence of the conserved phenylalanine or tryptophan at the CDR3 end, a read error is likely. The rearrangement joins TRBV10-1 to TRBJ1-1; 8 bases are shared with TRBD1. Germline V lookup: CDR1 WNHNN, CDR2 SYGVQD (reference sequence). J gave up 5 bases and V 5 bases, and 7 bases lay outside the gene matches. There are 14 residues in the CDR3. The CDR3 loop is CASSSRGLGTEAFC. The CDR3 DNA reads TGCGCCAGCAGTTCCAGGGGGCTGGGAACTGAAGCTTTCTGT.

The V gene is TRBV28, the J gene TRBJ1-2; a possible D gene is TRBD1 (5 bases). CDR1 and CDR2 (germline): MDHEN, SYDVKM. The V end lost 4 bases, the J end lost 1 base, and 22 bases lay between the germline ends. The CDR3 is made up of 18 amino acids. The CDR3 reads CASSSILVRDGDNYGYTF. The DNA of the CDR3 is TGTGCCAGCAGTTCGATTTTAGTCCGGGACGGAGATAACTATGGCTACACCTTC.

Of note for this clonotype: It may be a read error: a sequence one base away is much more abundant. The genes are TRBV7-6 and TRBJ2-2, with D possibly TRBD1 on 6 matching bases. Germline CDR1 is SGHVS and CDR2 is FNYEAQ. V dropped 0 bases and J dropped 9 bases, with 32 bases sitting between them. The CDR3 is made up of 21 amino acids. CDR3 region: CASSLAGRAYYRESRTRELFF. As DNA, the CDR3 is TGTGCCAGCAGCTTAGCGGGACGGGCTTATTACAGGGAGTCGCGGACCAGGGAGCTGTTTTTT. The full variable domain, in which reference TRBV7-6 and TRBJ2-2 provide the parts outside the CDR3, is GAGVSQSPRYKVTKRGQDVALRCDPISGHVSLYWYRQALGQGPEFLTYFNYEAQQDKSGLPNDRFSAERPEGSISTLTIQRTEQRDSAMYRCASSLAGRAYYRESRTRELFFGEGSRLTVL.

The chain joins TRBV7-4 to TRBJ2-2; D gene ambiguous. The CDR3 totals 15 residues. V lost 11 bases, J lost 0 bases, and 16 bases lay in between. CDR1 is SGHVT and CDR2 is SQSDAQ in the germline V gene. The CDR3 DNA reads TGTGCCCCCCTTCCTGTTAGCCCGAACACCGGGGAGCTGTTTTTT. Its translation is CAPLPVSPNTGELFF.

The chain joins TRBV19 to TRBJ2-3, with D unclear. V lost 6 bases and J 5 bases, leaving 15 bases between the germline ends. Looked up from germline, CDR1 is LNHDA and CDR2 is SQIVND (reference sequence). The CDR3 consists of 14 residues. The CDR3: CASSPALRGDTQYF. The CDR3 region has the DNA TGTGCCAGTAGCCCCGCCCTGCGAGGAGATACGCAGTATTTT.

The chain links TRBV7-9 to TRBJ2-4; possibly TRBD1 or TRBD2 for D (6 bases each). CDR3 length: 16 residues. V was shortened by 5 bases and J by 2 bases, with 16 bases between the two germline ends. CDR1 is SEHNR and CDR2 is FQNEAQ in the germline V gene (reference sequence). CDR3 DNA sequence: TGTGCCAGCAGCCCCCCTGGGGGGCAGTCCAAAAACATTCAGTACTTC. This sequence encodes CASSPPGGQSKNIQYF. Filled out from reference TRBV7-9 and TRBJ2-4, the complete variable domain reads DTGVSQNPRHKITKRGQNVTFRCDPISEHNRLYWYRQTLGQGPEFLTYFQNEAQLEKSRLLSDRFSAERPKGSFSTLEIQRTEQGDSAMYLCASSPPGGQSKNIQYFGAGTRLSVL.

CDR3 residues: CASSRGIYNEQFF. Here the CDR3 DNA reads TGTGCCAGTAGTCGCGGGATTTACAATGAGCAGTTCTTC. This chain joins TRBV19 and TRBJ2-1; the D gene is possibly TRBD2 (6 bases). Per germline, CDR1 LNHDA and CDR2 SQIVND (reference sequence). V was trimmed by 5 bases and J by 4 bases, leaving 9 bases between them. This CDR3 contains 13 residues. Complete variable domain (other parts from reference TRBV19 and TRBJ2-1): DGGITQSPKYLFRKEGQNVTLSCEQNLNHDAMYWYRQDPGQGLRLIYYSQIVNDFQKGDIAEGYSVSREKKESFPLTVTSAQKNPTAFYLCASSRGIYNEQFFGPGTRLTVL.

There are many counts of this clonotype. This CDR3 is CASSLAPSGGAPGELFF. The CDR3 bases are TGTGCCAGCAGCTTAGCGCCTAGCGGGGGGGCCCCCGGGGAGCTGTTTTTT. This chain joins TRBV7-8 and TRBJ2-2; TRBD2 agrees at 12 bases. Per germline, CDR1 SGHVS and CDR2 FQNEAQ. V dropped 0 bases and J dropped 6; count of bases not matched to a gene: 5. The length of the CDR3 is 17 residues.

V gene TRBV9 combines with J gene TRBJ2-5; 13 bases agree with TRBD2. From germline, CDR1 is SGDLS and CDR2 YYNGEE. The junction had 8 bases not matched to a gene; V was cut back by 3 bases and J by 0 bases. CDR3 size: 18 residues. CDR3 sequence: CASSGPSGTSGDQETQYF. CDR3 nucleotides: TGTGCCAGCAGCGGTCCATCCGGGACTAGCGGGGACCAAGAGACCCAGTACTTC.

The gene calls are TRBV19 and TRBJ2-2; possibly TRBD1 for D (5 bases). The CDR3 loop spans 14 amino acids. Between the trimmed V and J ends, which lost 5 bases and 7 bases, there was a span of 14 bases. Germline values: CDR1 LNHDA, CDR2 SQIVND (reference sequence). CDR3 sequence reads: CASSPAMGRGELFF. Written as DNA, the CDR3 is TGTGCCAGTAGTCCTGCGATGGGGCGCGGGGAGCTGTTTTTT.

This clonotype has just a few counts. This sequence joins TRBV6-2 or TRBV6-3 and TRBJ1-2, with 10 nucleotides matching TRBD1. The CDR3 runs to 17 residues. Germline lookup yields CDR1 MNHEY and CDR2 SVGEGT. V shed 7 bases and J 7 bases; nucleotides not matched to a gene: 18. The CDR3, as DNA: TGTGCCAGCATTGACGTCCTATCCGGGACAGGGGTTGGTGGCTACACCTTC. Its translation: CASIDVLSGTGVGGYTF.

This clonotype was seen more than once but under ten times. This rearrangement joins TRBV6-5 to TRBJ1-2; TRBD1 is a possible D gene (5 bases). Germline values: CDR1 MNHEY, CDR2 SVGAGI. This CDR3 has 16 residues. V lost 6 bases, J lost 4 bases, and 21 bases lay in between. The CDR3 bases are TGTGCCAGCAGCACGGGACGCCAGTTTCCCCCCTATGGCTACACCTTC. Translation: CASSTGRQFPPYGYTF.

J is TRBJ2-7 and V is TRBV6-2 or TRBV6-3; TRBD2 agrees at 10 bases. The junction had 3 bases not matched to a gene; V was cut back by 4 bases and J by 3 bases. Germline loops: CDR1 MNHEY, CDR2 SVGEGT. The CDR3 covers 14 residues. CDR3 sequence: CASSLLAGNYEQYV. The CDR3 nucleotides read TGTGCCAGCAGTTTACTAGCGGGGAACTACGAGCAGTACGTC.

This clonotype was seen a handful of times. The chain carries TRBV2 and TRBJ1-5; 7 bases agree with TRBD1. V dropped 1 base and J dropped 4; count of bases not matched to a gene: 7. This CDR3 is 16 amino acids long. CDR1 is SNHLY, CDR2 FYNNEI, per germline. The CDR3: CASSEDAGGGNQPQHF. CDR3 bases: TGTGCCAGCAGTGAAGATGCAGGGGGAGGTAATCAGCCCCAGCATTTT. Supplemented by reference TRBV2 and TRBJ1-5, the full variable domain reads EPEVTQTPSHQVTQMGQEVILRCVPISNHLYFYWYRQILGQKVEFLVSFYNNEISEKSEIFDDQFSVERPDGSNFTLKIRSTKLEDSAMYFCASSEDAGGGNQPQHFGDGTRLSIL.

The chain carries TRBV20-1 and TRBJ2-7, with 9 bases matching TRBD2. Germline V gene sequence: CDR1 DFQATT, CDR2 SNEGSKA (reference sequence). The CDR3 consists of 15 residues. Germline trimming cut 0 bases from V and 1 base from J; bases unmatched to any gene: 4. The chain's CDR3 is CSAREASGASYEQYF. CDR3 sequence (DNA): TGCAGTGCTAGAGAAGCTAGCGGGGCTTCCTACGAGCAGTACTTC.

Only a few counts were recorded for this clonotype. The chain recombines TRBV28 with TRBJ2-5, with 11 bases fitting TRBD2. The V gene's germline CDR1 is MDHEN and CDR2 SYDVKM. The CDR3 has 15 amino acids. With V trimmed by 4 bases and J by 4 bases, 5 bases remained unmatched. The CDR3 sequence: CASSSGGLAGETQYF. CDR3 bases: TGTGCCAGCAGTTCGGGTGGACTAGCGGGAGAGACCCAGTACTTC.

This clonotype was observed many times. The chain recombines TRBV27 with TRBJ2-5, with unresolved D. CDR1 and CDR2 from the germline V gene are MNHEY and SMNVEV (reference sequence). The CDR3 has 13 residues. V was clipped by 6 bases and J by 2 bases, with 10 bases between them. CDR3 residues: CASSLIGQETQYF. CDR3 in DNA: TGTGCCAGCAGCTTAATAGGGCAAGAGACCCAGTACTTC.

The V call is TRBV7-9, the J call TRBJ2-1, with D perhaps matching TRBD2 (6 bases). The CDR3 runs to 15 residues. V was trimmed by 6 bases and J by 1 base, leaving 13 bases between them. Per the germline V gene, CDR1 is SEHNR and CDR2 is FQNEAQ (reference sequence). CDR3 residues: CASRRPGDSYNEQFF. Written as DNA, the CDR3 is TGTGCCAGCAGGCGTCCGGGAGATTCCTACAATGAGCAGTTCTTC.

This clonotype was picked up many times. This chain connects TRBV27 to TRBJ2-3, with D perhaps matching TRBD1 (6 bases). The CDR3 runs to 16 residues. Germline CDR1 is MNHEY and CDR2 is SMNVEV (reference sequence). Trimming stripped 2 bases from V and 0 bases from J, with 12 bases between. CDR3 residues: CASSLVKTGSTDTQYF. CDR3 sequence (DNA): TGTGCCAGCAGTTTAGTCAAGACAGGCAGCACAGATACGCAGTATTTT.

This chain connects TRBV20-1 to TRBJ2-3; 11 nucleotides agree with TRBD2. Unmatched junction bases numbered 4, after V lost 2 bases and J lost 3 bases. This CDR3 has 15 residues. The germline V gene encodes CDR1 DFQATT and CDR2 SNEGSKA (reference sequence). The CDR3 spells CSARSSGGGTDTQYF. The CDR3 DNA is TGCAGTGCTAGAAGTAGCGGGGGGGGGACAGATACGCAGTATTTT.

This chain links TRBV20-1 with TRBJ2-3; TRBD2 agrees at 9 bases. Germline trimming cut 0 bases from V and 6 bases from J; bases unmatched to any gene: 13. Per the germline V gene, CDR1 is DFQATT and CDR2 is SNEGSKA (reference sequence). The CDR3 length is 17 residues. The CDR3 coding sequence is TGCAGTGCTAGAGAGAAGAATGCGGCGACTAGCGGTGATACGCAGTATTTT. Its protein is CSAREKNAATSGDTQYF.

This clonotype came up a few times. The gene calls are TRBV4-1 and TRBJ2-5; D may be TRBD2 (5 bases). Per germline, CDR1 MGHRA and CDR2 YSYEKL. V dropped 4 bases and J dropped 0 bases, with 12 bases sitting between them. CDR3 length equals 15 residues. CDR3 nucleotide sequence: TGCGCCAGCAGCCGTCGAGTCGGGGACCAAGAGACCCAGTACTTC. Residues: CASSRRVGDQETQYF.

The genes are TRBV2 and TRBJ1-1; D ambiguous. CDR1 is SNHLY, CDR2 FYNNEI, per germline. Deletions cut 8 bases from V and 1 base from J, with 14 bases between. The CDR3 consists of 14 residues. The CDR3: CASLLHAGNTEAFF. CDR3 in DNA: TGTGCCAGCCTCCTCCATGCGGGGAACACTGAAGCTTTCTTT.